This T cell receptor beta chain was recorded in a study of low-dose radiotherapy and immunotherapy resistance in tumors (dated by TCRdb to 2021 to 2024). At the level of the whole study: In Cohort 1, 0.5 Gy per fraction was delivered every 2 weeks, and a total PTV dose of 6.5 Gy was prescribed. Cyclophosphamide 200 mg/m2 was given intravenously every two weeks, one day before each radiation and immunotherapy administration. Aspirin 300 mg was taken orally once daily by patients for four cycles, starting on cycle 1 day 1. Patients were given nivolumab as a 240 mg flat dose every two weeks and ipilimumab at 1 mg/kg every six weeks, with both drugs delivered intravenously. Eight patients were included in the translational analysis: three from the first dose cohort and the first five from the second dose cohort. No randomization into treatment groups was done for the people taking part in the trial. In Cohort 2, 1 Gy per fraction was delivered every two weeks, for a total of 13 Gy over 26 weeks.

The data were produced on an Illumina HiSeq 2500. To make first-strand cDNA, Superscript III was used along with a set of TRAV- and TRBV-specific primers so that both the TCRalpha and TCRbeta chains were covered. A roughly 19-cycle PCR with Phusion amplified the TCRs, pairing a constant-region primer with the adapter that was attached to the V primers. Amplification of the isolated mRNA was done with the MessageAmp II aRNA Amplification Kit, which involved a roughly 15-hour in vitro transcription at 37 degrees C. The Dynabeads mRNA DIRECT Purification Kit was used to isolate mRNA for TCR sequencing. Indexed Illumina adapters were added in a second Phusion PCR of about 27 cycles, after which AMPure XP beads were used to purify the products. In the paper's pipeline: Using custom Perl scripts, TCR sequences encoding the same protein were pooled, out-of-frame sequences were removed, and the abundance of each clonotype was computed. Any TCR sequence backed by just one read was left out of the analysis. Repertoire metrics included Shannon entropy, Gini index, clonality, richness, and frequency of TCRs shared between repertoires. Starting from the raw public reads, TCRdb applied fastp trimming at Q25, assembled clones with MiXCR and retained in-frame beta chains. Identical CDR3 proteins give one entry, which carries the most common genes and DNA. The V and J calls, along with clone size, are taken from TCRdb and not from the paper's own processing. This sample has under 90,000 distinct CDR3 sequences in its table, and roughly a sixth of those were observed once. The top ten clones comprise 2.5% to 3.5% of the sample.

A note on this clonotype: No cognate antigen has been identified for it. Base qualities are missing; no much larger clone stands one base away.

The sample's time point, from its label and the paper: before trial treatment. The donors took part in RACIN, a single-arm, phase I, dose-escalation trial that combined nivolumab, ipilimumab, aspirin, low-dose cyclophosphamide and low-dose radiotherapy. To be eligible, a patient needed to have an advanced solid tumor that was TIL-negative. The CDR3, from cysteine to phenylalanine, totals 15 residues. Solely the CDR3 DNA is kept, with 45 bases framed from the first base. V drops 5 bases and J drops 0 bases, leaving 13 bases in between. Recombination linked TRBV12-3 or TRBV12-4 to TRBJ1-1; the D gene cannot be named for sure. The TCR was taken from a male donor with prostate cancer. The specimen comprised PBMCs, sampled before treatment. The nucleotide sequence reads as follows: TGTGCCAGCAGTCCTGGAGGGCGCATGAACACTGAAGCTTTCTTT. Translated, this is CASSPGGRMNTEAFF.